This TCR beta chain was sequenced for a study of T cells in localized non-small cell lung cancer (TCRdb year 2020). Study-wide context: The study examined T cell repertoires in roughly 240 patients with early-stage NSCLC and compared tumors with uninvolved tumor-adjacent lungs. A mean age of approximately 66 years was recorded for the NSCLC patients, of whom more than 120 were male and over 100 were female. The cohort was made up of about 240 treatment-naive NSCLC patients whose localized lung tumors had been resected. Study-wide conclusions, independent of this receptor: A median of approximately 57 of the top 100 tumor clones were detected in paired uninvolved adjacent lung, and some 30 of these tumor clones were also found among the top 100 clones of the paired uninvolved adjacent lung. Since the design was exploratory, TCR variables were selected using unadjusted p-values with no false-discovery rate correction. Uninvolved tumor-adjacent lung showed the highest T cell clonality, higher than tumor, which suggests more focused antigenic responses in the adjacent lung. Because multi-region sequencing of the tumors was not done, intratumor heterogeneity could not be ruled out. Longer overall survival was associated with higher blood T cell density, whereas shorter survival was associated with higher adjacent-lung clonality.

TCR beta CDR3 regions were sequenced from DNA using the immunoSEQ Assay. Turning to the authors' computational methods: To compute T cell density, TCR beta template counts were normalized to usable DNA, which was estimated by amplifying housekeeping genes. Richness was estimated with the preseqR package, extrapolating to 400,000 templates for PBMC samples and 120,000 templates for tissue samples. Clonality was defined by subtracting Pielou's evenness from one. Differential abundance testing on productive amino-acid clonotypes, with a minimum total count of 5 and an alpha of 0.1, was used to identify tissue-enriched TCRs. The Jaccard Index and the Morisita Overlap Index were used to measure how much the repertoires overlapped between compartments. TCR beta CDR3s were clustered by GLIPH together with public tetramer-defined viral CDR3s, and at least three viral sequences plus V-gene enrichment were required for viral motifs. TCRdb obtained this table from immuneACCESS and retained in-frame rearrangements with V and J assigned. These tables miss some clones; where compared with another copy, unresolved V genes account for less than half of the shortfall, and the remainder is unexplained. From that table come the V and J calls and clone size; the DNA was used to work out D and trimming. The sample yields about 2,600 clones; roughly 24% were counted once. Of the sample, 25% to 30% is held by the ten largest clones.

At diagnosis, peripheral blood, uninvolved tumor-adjacent lung and tumor were collected and stored as a combination of fresh-frozen and FFPE material. The CDR3 holds 14 amino acids from the cysteine to the phenylalanine. CDR3 DNA is the only sequence kept; it has 42 bases, read in frame from the first base. Relative to germline, V is 4 bases shorter and J is 2 bases shorter, with 12 bases between their ends. CDR1 and CDR2 are drawn from the germline V gene: SGDLS, YYNGEE. By sample share, this clone is large (0.1 to 1%). The target of this receptor is not known. Base qualities were left out, and no much larger clone turns up one base away.

The sequence joins TRBV9 to TRBJ1-2; the D gene is possibly TRBD1, with 5 bases matching. This TCR was recovered from a male donor at least 60 years old with stage I lung adenocarcinoma. Material: lung tumor tissue, obtained before any cancer treatment. CDR3 protein: CASSLDSINYGYTF. Here is the DNA: TGTGCCAGCAGCCTAGACAGTATAAACTATGGCTACACCTTC.